Below, 21 T cell receptor beta chains from the same sample are listed, as sequenced in a study of T cell changes during pregnancy in multiple sclerosis. Profiled with immunoSEQ multiplex PCR; TCRdb holds only in-frame clones, not every one. The sample carries about 77,000 clones, approximately 89% recorded once. Sample: peripheral blood, taken before pregnancy. The receptors were gathered from a female donor with multiple sclerosis, enrolled in a pregnancy study.

This chain uses TRBV28 with TRBJ1-5; maybe TRBD1 (5 bases). The V and J ends lost 5 bases and 7 bases respectively, with 9 bases between them. Germline CDR1 and CDR2: MDHEN and SYDVKM. The CDR3 runs to 12 residues. CDR3 loop: CASSPPGQPQHF. In DNA form, the CDR3 reads TGTGCCAGCAGTCCCCCAGGGCAGCCCCAGCATTTT.

A remark on this clone: At one boundary the junction diverges from the germline segment, which might be a read error. The chain is built from TRBV10-3 and TRBJ1-1, with D perhaps matching TRBD1 (5 bases). Germline V gene data show CDR1 as ENHRY and CDR2 as SYGVKD. The CDR3 is made up of 11 amino acids. The chain's CDR3 is CAISESGARIF. The DNA for the CDR3 is TGTGCCATCAGTGAGTCAGGGGCGCGGATCTTT.

V gene TRBV5-1 combines with J gene TRBJ2-7; perhaps TRBD1 as D (6 bases). Trimming took 3 bases from V and 3 from J, leaving 19 bases between them. This CDR3 has 16 amino acids. CDR1 SGHRS and CDR2 YFSETQ come from the germline V gene. Here the CDR3 reads CASSWTVAEGVYEQYF. CDR3 DNA sequence: TGCGCCAGCAGCTGGACTGTCGCAGAGGGGGTCTACGAGCAGTACTTC.

Within the sample, this clone is large. Other DNA sequences from this sample encode an identical CDR3 as well. J is TRBJ1-2 and V is TRBV14, with unresolved D. Trimming shortened V by 1 base and J by 2 bases, and 5 bases separated the two germline ends. This CDR3 has 13 residues. The germline gives CDR1 SGHDN, CDR2 FVKESK. This CDR3 is CASSQGQNYGYTF. The CDR3 nucleotides read TGTGCCAGCAGCCAAGGCCAGAACTATGGCTACACCTTC.

This clone came up a few times. CDR3 DNA: TGTGCCAGCAGCCGATGGCCTAAACTGTTTTTT. Its protein is CASSRWPKLFF. The chain links TRBV7-3 to TRBJ1-4; unclear D gene. Germline assignment: CDR1 SGHTA and CDR2 FQGTGA. The CDR3 is 11 residues long. Trimming shortened V by 5 bases and J by 11 bases, and 9 bases separated the two germline ends. Together with reference TRBV7-3 and TRBJ1-4, the CDR3 gives the full variable domain: GAGVSQTPSNKVTEKGKYVELRCDPISGHTALYWYRQSLGQGPEFLIYFQGTGAADDSGLPNDRFFAVRPEGSVSTLKIQRTERGDSAVYLCASSRWPKLFFGSGTQLSVL.

The chain is built from TRBV28 and TRBJ2-7, with D maybe TRBD1 (5 bases). CDR1 is MDHEN, CDR2 SYDVKM, per germline. The V and J ends lost 5 bases and 2 bases respectively, with 16 bases between them. The CDR3 covers 15 residues. CDR3 nucleotides: TGTGCCAGCAGTGCCGAATGGACACTAACCTACGAGCAGTACTTC. Amino acids: CASSAEWTLTYEQYF. Full variable domain (remainder filled in from reference TRBV28 and TRBJ2-7): DVKVTQSSRYLVKRTGEKVFLECVQDMDHENMFWYRQDPGLGLRLIYFSYDVKMKEKGDIPEGYSVSREKKERFSLILESASTNQTSMYLCASSAEWTLTYEQYFGPGTRLTVT.

Written as DNA, the CDR3 is TGTGCCACCAGCAGAGTTCGCGCAGGGCTGGGCGAAAAACTGTTTTTT. Translated, it gives CATSRVRAGLGEKLFF. The V and J genes are TRBV15 and TRBJ1-4; D is perhaps TRBD1 (5 bases). The CDR3 loop spans 16 amino acids. Trimming cost V 1 base and J 8 bases, with 17 bases left between them. Germline V gene sequence: CDR1 LNHNV, CDR2 YYDKDF (reference sequence).

The V gene is TRBV30, the J gene TRBJ2-5; 9 bases align to TRBD2. V was pared by 3 bases and J by 5 bases, with 10 bases of the junction left unmatched. Germline lookup yields CDR1 GTSNPN and CDR2 SVGIG (reference sequence). CDR3 size: 15 residues. In DNA form, the CDR3 reads TGTGCCTGGAGGAAGGCGGGGGGGTCCTTGGAGACCCAGTACTTC. Translating it yields CAWRKAGGSLETQYF.

The chain is built from TRBV30 and TRBJ1-2; no firm D call. V was shortened by 3 bases and J by 4 bases, with 9 bases between the two germline ends. Germline CDR1 is GTSNPN and CDR2 is SVGIG (reference sequence). The CDR3 has 12 amino acids. The CDR3 DNA reads TGTGCCTGGAGGGGTGACACCTATGGCTACACCTTC. Translation gives CAWRGDTYGYTF.

The rearrangement links TRBV2 to TRBJ2-1; unclear D gene. Per germline, CDR1 SNHLY and CDR2 FYNNEI. The CDR3 loop spans 13 amino acids. V lost 7 bases, J lost 6 bases, and 13 bases lay in between. The chain's CDR3 is CASKLYQRNEQFF. Here the CDR3 DNA reads TGTGCCAGCAAGCTATACCAGCGCAATGAGCAGTTCTTC.

The chain has TRBV28 and TRBJ1-1, with no clear D. The CDR3 loop spans 15 amino acids. V was pared by 5 bases and J by 6 bases, with 19 bases between. The V gene's germline CDR1 is MDHEN and CDR2 SYDVKM. The DNA of the CDR3 is TGTGCCAGCAGTCCGCCCATGATGAACACAGCTGAAGCTTTCTTT. This codes for CASSPPMMNTAEAFF. The full variable domain, with the rest looked up from reference TRBV28 and TRBJ1-1, is DVKVTQSSRYLVKRTGEKVFLECVQDMDHENMFWYRQDPGLGLRLIYFSYDVKMKEKGDIPEGYSVSREKKERFSLILESASTNQTSMYLCASSPPMMNTAEAFFGQGTRLTVV.

This chain links TRBV28 with TRBJ1-1; weak D call: TRBD1 (5 bases). CDR1 MDHEN and CDR2 SYDVKM come from the germline V gene. The CDR3 is 14 residues long. Trimming cost V 5 bases and J 5 bases, with 15 bases left between them. CDR3 amino acids: CASSPGTPLTEAFF. CDR3 bases: TGTGCCAGCAGTCCGGGGACTCCCTTAACTGAAGCTTTCTTT.

The chain recombines TRBV29-1 with TRBJ2-1; 8 bases map to TRBD1. CDR1 and CDR2 from the germline V gene are SQVTM and ANQGSEA. The V and J ends lost 6 bases and 8 bases, in that order; junction bases with no gene match: 3. This CDR3 comprises 11 residues. The CDR3 here is CSVQGAHEQFF. Here the CDR3 DNA reads TGCAGCGTCCAGGGGGCCCATGAGCAGTTCTTC.

The rearrangement links TRBV5-1 to TRBJ2-2; TRBD2 aligns across 11 bases. Per germline, CDR1 SGHRS and CDR2 YFSETQ. Losses at the gene ends were 5 bases for V and 1 base for J; bases not matched to a gene: 7. The CDR3 length is 17 residues. The CDR3 DNA is TGCGCCAGCAGGATAGCGGGGGGGCCGTTGAACACCGGGGAGCTGTTTTTT. Its translation: CASRIAGGPLNTGELFF.

In this sample, this clone turned up once. This sequence joins TRBV18 and TRBJ1-6; possibly TRBD1 for D (6 bases). Germline V CDR1 and CDR2: KGHSH, LQKENI. CDR3 length: 15 residues. Trimming stripped 3 bases from V and 7 bases from J, with 13 bases between. In DNA form, the CDR3 reads TGTGCCAGCTCACCGACGGGGACATCGAATTCACCCCTCCACTTT. Protein sequence: CASSPTGTSNSPLHF.

This chain joins TRBV7-2 and TRBJ1-2; perhaps TRBD1 as D (5 bases). Trimming took 3 bases from V and 1 from J, leaving 9 bases between them. The CDR3 runs to 14 residues. Germline assignment: CDR1 SGHTA and CDR2 FQGNSA. This CDR3 reads CASSFRQFNYGYTF. DNA of the CDR3: TGTGCCAGCAGCTTTAGACAGTTTAACTATGGCTACACCTTC.

V is TRBV6-1 and J is TRBJ2-5, with a possible D match to TRBD1 (6 bases). V was trimmed by 6 bases and J by 5 bases, leaving 19 bases between them. CDR1 is MNHNS and CDR2 is SASEGT in the germline V gene. This CDR3 region has 15 residues. This CDR3 reads CASRGGNRETETQYF. CDR3 bases: TGTGCCAGCAGAGGAGGTAACAGGGAGACGGAGACCCAGTACTTC.

This chain links TRBV11-3 with TRBJ2-2; D may be TRBD2 (6 bases). The CDR3 consists of 19 residues. Germline CDR1 and CDR2: SGHNT and YENEEA. Trimming left V 3 bases short and J 1 base short, with 21 bases between. CDR3: CASSFSSGFLGGNTGELFF. The DNA for the CDR3 is TGTGCCAGCAGCTTTTCGTCGGGTTTCTTGGGGGGGAACACCGGGGAGCTGTTTTTT.

This clone appeared a single time. The chain employs TRBV10-3 and TRBJ1-6; D not resolved. This CDR3 spans 18 amino acids. Trimming removed 2 bases at V and 0 bases at J, with 14 bases between. Germline-derived CDR1 and CDR2 are ENHRY and SYGVKD. The DNA of the CDR3 is TGTGCCATCAGTGAGACCGTCCAGACAAGCTCCTATAATTCACCCCTCCACTTT. Its protein product is CAISETVQTSSYNSPLHF.

The chain joins TRBV5-1 to TRBJ2-7, with a tentative D call TRBD2 (7 bases). This CDR3 has 15 amino acids. Trimming took off 2 bases at V and 5 bases at J, with 17 bases between the two ends. The germline CDR1 and CDR2 sequences are SGHRS and YFSETQ. CDR3 coding DNA: TGCGCCAGCAGCTTTGGCGGGGGCCGCTGGGACGAGCAGTACTTC. As protein: CASSFGGGRWDEQYF.

This clone came up once. The J gene is TRBJ2-2, the V gene TRBV5-5; maybe TRBD2 (6 bases). V shed 2 bases and J shed 5 bases, with 19 bases lying between them. The CDR3 has 17 residues. The germline V gene encodes CDR1 SGHKS and CDR2 YYEKEE (reference sequence). For the CDR3, the DNA is TGTGCCAGCAGCTTTATCCCCAGGCAGGGAGGTACCGGGGAGCTGTTTTTT. It encodes CASSFIPRQGGTGELFF. The variable domain in full, with the rest retrieved from reference TRBV5-5 and TRBJ2-2, is DAGVTQSPTHLIKTRGQQVTLRCSPISGHKSVSWYQQVLGQGPQFIFQYYEKEERGRGNFPDRFSARQFPNYSSELNVNALLLGDSALYLCASSFIPRQGGTGELFFGEGSRLTVL.